This record covers a single TCR beta chain. Its antigen remains unidentified. Trimming stripped 5 bases from V and 4 bases from J, with 14 bases between. Germline V gene sequence: CDR1 SGHNT, CDR2 YENEEA. The CDR3 loop spans 14 amino acids. These data belong to a study of OX40 agonist ivuxolimab in advanced cancers. Across the whole study: Ivuxolimab, an agonistic anti-OX40 (CD134) antibody, was given to patients. Dose-escalation cases comprised hepatocellular carcinoma, melanoma, renal cell or head and neck cancer. At just under 85% male, the cohort had a mean age of about 60 years, ranging from about 23 to 79. Overall study findings and caveats: Among expanded peripheral T cells, antigen specificity went undetermined.

Libraries were prepared by immunoSEQ multiplex PCR; TCRdb keeps only in-frame clonotypes and omits some of them. The sample includes about 82,000 clones, roughly 88% of them seen just once. The chain is built from TRBV11-3 and TRBJ2-5; weak D call: TRBD1 (7 bases). The source material was CD4+ or CD8+ T cells sorted from blood, sampled in a trial of the OX40 agonist ivuxolimab. This clonotype was sampled from an adult with an advanced solid tumor such as melanoma, head and neck, liver or kidney cancer. Here the CDR3 DNA reads TGTGCCAGCAGCGGAGGGACAGTCGGAGAGACCCAGTACTTC. It specifies CASSGGTVGETQYF.